This is a list of T cell receptor beta chains from one sample in a study of OX40 agonist ivuxolimab in advanced cancers. The data were produced by immunoSEQ multiplex PCR, yet TCRdb's version contains in-frame clones alone and is incomplete. The table records tens of thousands of clones, about 91% of them present only once. The sequenced sample was CD4+ or CD8+ T cells sorted from blood, obtained in a trial of the OX40 agonist ivuxolimab. The origin of the receptors is an adult with an advanced solid tumor such as melanoma, head and neck, liver or kidney cancer. Both conserved end residues are part of each CDR3. D genes are given only for firm matches. Size tells how often a clone was seen (once, few, many) or the class of an expanded clone, and some rows leave it out.

.,TRBV29-1,TRBJ2-2,TRBD2,TGCAGCGTTCTGGCCGTGGCTAGCGGAGGATACACCGGGGAGCTGTTTTTT,CSVLAVASGGYTGELFF
.,TRBV5-4,TRBJ2-5,.,TGTGCCAGCAGCTTGCAAGAGACCCAGTACTTC,CASSLQETQYF
.,TRBV5-5,TRBJ1-1,.,TGTGCCAGCAGCTGGGGAGTGGGCTGGACTGAAGCTTTCTTT,CASSWGVGWTEAFF
.,TRBV27,TRBJ2-1,TRBD2,TGTGCCAGCAGTTTCGGACTAGCGGGTGAGCAGTTCTTC,CASSFGLAGEQFF
.,TRBV9,TRBJ2-5,TRBD2,TGTGCCAGCAGCGTCAACCCACTAGCGGGAGTTGAAGAGACCCAGTACTTC,CASSVNPLAGVEETQYF
.,TRBV19,TRBJ1-2,.,TGTGCCAGTAGTATCGCCTACAACGACGGCTACACCTTC,CASSIAYNDGYTF
.,TRBV7-9,TRBJ2-7,TRBD1,TGTGCCAGCAGCTTAGTGACAGGGCTACTGGAGCAGTACTTC,CASSLVTGLLEQYF
.,TRBV4-1,TRBJ1-4,.,TGCGCCAGCAGCCCCCCGCAGGGGTTGGAAGAAAAACTGTTTTTT,CASSPPQGLEEKLFF
.,TRBV5-1,TRBJ1-6,.,TGCGCCAGCAGCTTGTGGACGACAGGTACACCCCTCCACTTT,CASSLWTTGTPLHF
.,TRBV27,TRBJ1-6,.,TGTGCCAGCAGATCAGGGGAGGTTTGGAATTCACCCCTCCACTTT,CASRSGEVWNSPLHF
.,TRBV7-6,TRBJ2-3,TRBD2,TGTGCCAGCAGGCCAACTAGCGGGAGTTGGGATACGCAGTATTTT,CASRPTSGSWDTQYF
.,TRBV11-2,TRBJ2-7,.,TGTGCCAGCAGCCAAAACGGGGACGGGTCCTACGAGCAGTACTTC,CASSQNGDGSYEQYF
.,TRBV11-1,TRBJ2-7,.,TGTGCCAGCAGCTGGACGGCGGGGCAGGGAGGCCACGAGCAGTACTTC,CASSWTAGQGGHEQYF
.,TRBV4-1,TRBJ1-1,.,TGCGCCAGCGCGCTCGGAGGGGCGAACACTGAAGCTTTCTTT,CASALGGANTEAFF
.,TRBV27,TRBJ1-2,.,TGTGCCAGCAGTTTATCGGGTTTCTATGGCTACACCTTC,CASSLSGFYGYTF
once,TRBV19,TRBJ1-5,.,TGTGCCAGTACCTCAGAAGGGGTTCAGCCCCAGCATTTT,CASTSEGVQPQHF
.,TRBV11-2,TRBJ1-1,.,TGTGCCAGCAGCTTATATCCGGACGTACAAGGGAGAGACACTGAAGCTTTCTTT,CASSLYPDVQGRDTEAFF
.,TRBV6-4,TRBJ2-1,TRBD2,TGTGCCAGCAGTGAGTTAGCGGGAGGAAGTAGCTCCTACAATGAGCAGTTCTTC,CASSELAGGSSSYNEQFF
.,TRBV6-1,TRBJ1-2,TRBD1,TGTGCCAGCAGTGAAGGACAGGGAGCTAACTATGGCTACACCTTC,CASSEGQGANYGYTF
.,TRBV7-6,TRBJ2-1,TRBD2,TGTGCCAGCAGCTTAGAACTAGCGGGAAATCACAATGAGCAGTTCTTC,CASSLELAGNHNEQFF
.,TRBV7-9,TRBJ1-3,.,TGTGCCAGCAGCTTAGGTTCGGGACAATCTGGAAACACCATATATTTT,CASSLGSGQSGNTIYF
few,TRBV7-9,TRBJ1-5,.,TGTGCCAGCAGCACTCTGGGACTGGCCCAGCATTTT,CASSTLGLAQHF